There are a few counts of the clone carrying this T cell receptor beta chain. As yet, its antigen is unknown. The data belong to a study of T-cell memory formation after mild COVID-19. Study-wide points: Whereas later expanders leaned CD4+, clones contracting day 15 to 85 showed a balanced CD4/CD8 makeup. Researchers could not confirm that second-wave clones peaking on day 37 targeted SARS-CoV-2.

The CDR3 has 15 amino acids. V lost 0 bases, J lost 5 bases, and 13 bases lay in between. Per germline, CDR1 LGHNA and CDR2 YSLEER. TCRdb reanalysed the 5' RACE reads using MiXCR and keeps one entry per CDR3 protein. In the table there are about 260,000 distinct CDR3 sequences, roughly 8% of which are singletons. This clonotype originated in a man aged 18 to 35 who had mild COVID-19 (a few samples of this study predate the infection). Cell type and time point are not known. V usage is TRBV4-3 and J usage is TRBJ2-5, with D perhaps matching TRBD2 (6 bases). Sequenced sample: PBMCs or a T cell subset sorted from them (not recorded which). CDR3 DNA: TGCGCCAGCAGCCAAGATTTTGGAGGGGCCGAGACCCAGTACTTC. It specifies CASSQDFGGAETQYF.